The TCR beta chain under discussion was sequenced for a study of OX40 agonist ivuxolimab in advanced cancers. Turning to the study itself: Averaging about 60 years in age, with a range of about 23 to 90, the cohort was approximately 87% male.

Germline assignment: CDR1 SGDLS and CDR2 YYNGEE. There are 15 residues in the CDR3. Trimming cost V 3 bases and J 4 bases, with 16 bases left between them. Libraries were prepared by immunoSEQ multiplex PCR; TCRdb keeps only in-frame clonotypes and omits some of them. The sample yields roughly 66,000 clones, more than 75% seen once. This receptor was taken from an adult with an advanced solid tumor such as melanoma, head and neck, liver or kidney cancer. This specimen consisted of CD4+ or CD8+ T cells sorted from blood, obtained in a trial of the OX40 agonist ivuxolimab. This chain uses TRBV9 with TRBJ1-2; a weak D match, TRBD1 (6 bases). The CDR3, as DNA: TGTGCCAGCAGCGGACGCACAGGGCAGGGCTATGGCTACACCTTC. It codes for CASSGRTGQGYGYTF. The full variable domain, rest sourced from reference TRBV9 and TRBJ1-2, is DSGVTQTPKHLITATGQRVTLRCSPRSGDLSVYWYQQSLDQGLQFLIQYYNGEERAKGNILERFSAQQFPDLHSELNLSSLELGDSALYFCASSGRTGQGYGYTFGSGTRLTVV.